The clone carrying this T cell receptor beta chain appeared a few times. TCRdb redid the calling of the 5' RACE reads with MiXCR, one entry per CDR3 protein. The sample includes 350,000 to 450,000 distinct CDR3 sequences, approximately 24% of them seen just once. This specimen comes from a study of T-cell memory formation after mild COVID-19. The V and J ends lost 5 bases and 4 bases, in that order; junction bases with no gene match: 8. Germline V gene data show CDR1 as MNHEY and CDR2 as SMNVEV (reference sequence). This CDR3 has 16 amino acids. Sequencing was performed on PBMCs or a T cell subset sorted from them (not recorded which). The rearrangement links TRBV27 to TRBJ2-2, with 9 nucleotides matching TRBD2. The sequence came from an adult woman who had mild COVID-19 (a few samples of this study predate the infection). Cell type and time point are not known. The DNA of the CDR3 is TGTGCCAGCAGTGGGGAGCGGGAGGTCGGCACCGGGGAGCTGTTTTTT. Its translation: CASSGEREVGTGELFF.